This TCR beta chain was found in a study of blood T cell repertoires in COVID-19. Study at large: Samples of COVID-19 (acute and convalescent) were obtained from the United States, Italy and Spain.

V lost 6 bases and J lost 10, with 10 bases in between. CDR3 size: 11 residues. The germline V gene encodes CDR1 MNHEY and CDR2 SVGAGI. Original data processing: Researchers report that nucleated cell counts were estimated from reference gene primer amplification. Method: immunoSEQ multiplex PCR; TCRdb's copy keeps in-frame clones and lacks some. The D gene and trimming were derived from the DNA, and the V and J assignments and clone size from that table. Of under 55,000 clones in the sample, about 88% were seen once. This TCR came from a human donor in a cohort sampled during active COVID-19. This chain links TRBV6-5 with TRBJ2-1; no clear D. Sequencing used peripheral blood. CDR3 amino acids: CASRGPGEQFF. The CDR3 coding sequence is TGTGCCAGCAGGGGTCCCGGGGAGCAGTTCTTC.